This passage covers 6 T cell receptor beta chains from one sample sequenced in a study of T-cell reconstitution after alpha-beta-depleted transplantation in children. The authors prepared the TCRbeta library with unique molecular identifiers. TCRdb used MiXCR to reprocess the PCR reads, holding one entry per CDR3 protein. The sample lists roughly 400,000 distinct CDR3 sequences; over 40% were seen once. The sample was PBMCs, taken before TCRalphabeta/CD19-depleted stem cell transplant. These receptors were taken from a girl aged 2 to 9 with aplastic anemia, due to receive a stem cell transplant.

This clonotype was counted at least ten times. The rearrangement links TRBV30 to TRBJ1-2; D remains ambiguous. V lost 0 bases, J lost 6 bases, and 8 bases lay in between. The CDR3 has 12 residues. The germline CDR1 and CDR2 sequences are GTSNPN and SVGIG (reference sequence). The CDR3 sequence is CAWSVGNHGYTF. Written as DNA, the CDR3 is TGTGCCTGGAGTGTCGGAAATCATGGCTACACCTTC.

This chain uses TRBV7-9 with TRBJ2-1, with D possibly being TRBD1 or TRBD2 (5 bases each). The length of the CDR3 is 15 residues. Germline lookup yields CDR1 SEHNR and CDR2 FQNEAQ (reference sequence). Trimming removed 5 bases at V and 8 bases at J, with 19 bases between. CDR3 in DNA: TGTGCCAGCAGCCCCGATGAGGGGCGTAACTATGAGCAGTTCTTC. Protein product: CASSPDEGRNYEQFF.

This chain joins TRBV20-1 and TRBJ1-1; possible D gene TRBD1, 6 bases. Germline CDR1 DFQATT, CDR2 SNEGSKA (reference sequence). The ends were cut back, 1 base at V and 1 base at J, with 13 bases in the middle. This CDR3 spans 15 amino acids. CDR3 loop: CSARAPRGQNTEAFF. The CDR3 DNA follows: TGCAGTGCTAGAGCCCCCAGGGGACAGAACACTGAAGCTTTCTTT.

V is TRBV3-1 and J is TRBJ2-3; the match to TRBD2 covers 9 bases. The CDR3 has 14 residues. The germline CDR1 and CDR2 sequences are LGHDT and YNNKEL (reference sequence). The V and J ends lost 6 bases and 2 bases, in that order; junction bases with no gene match: 3. The CDR3 is CASRSGRLTDTQYF. CDR3 DNA: TGTGCCAGCAGGAGCGGGAGGCTCACAGATACGCAGTATTTT.

This clonotype came up a few times. V gene TRBV28 combines with J gene TRBJ2-1; maybe TRBD1 (5 bases). The CDR3 runs to 15 residues. Deletions cut 5 bases from V and 1 base from J, with 12 bases between. Germline V gene data show CDR1 as MDHEN and CDR2 as SYDVKM. CDR3 loop: CASSLDSQSYNEQFF. The CDR3 DNA reads as TGTGCCAGCAGTCTCGACAGCCAATCCTACAATGAGCAGTTCTTC.

Comments on this clonotype: Lacking the conserved final phenylalanine or tryptophan, this CDR3 likely reflects a read error. V usage is TRBV7-3 and J usage is TRBJ2-1; D gene ambiguous. CDR1 SGHTA and CDR2 FQGTGA come from the germline V gene. V was pared by 2 bases and J by 4 bases, with 9 bases between. The CDR3 contains 14 residues. For the CDR3, the DNA is TGTGCCAGCAGCTTACATGAAAGTTACAATGAGCAGTTCTCC. Amino acids: CASSLHESYNEQFS.